What follows are 7 T cell receptor beta chains derived from one specimen sequenced in a study of blood T cell repertoires in COVID-19. The assay was immunoSEQ multiplex PCR, and TCRdb's table has in-frame clones only and misses some. Here the sample spans roughly 120,000 clones, just over 90% being singletons. Sequenced material: peripheral blood. Receptor source: a human donor with active COVID-19. The donor label of this sample is uncertain.

The chain has TRBV6-5 and TRBJ2-7; 12 nucleotides line up with TRBD2. The CDR3 runs 14 residues. CDR1 and CDR2 from the germline V gene are MNHEY and SVGAGI. V was pared by 4 bases and J by 7 bases, with 5 bases of the junction left unmatched. CDR3 DNA: TGTGCCAGCAGTTCTAGCGGGGGGGCCGATGAGCAGTACTTC. This codes for CASSSSGGADEQYF.

This chain connects TRBV14 to TRBJ1-1; 11 bases are a match to TRBD1. This CDR3 contains 15 residues. Germline loops: CDR1 SGHDN, CDR2 FVKESK. V trimming: 4 bases; J trimming: 5 bases; junction bases outside the gene matches: 6. For the CDR3, the DNA is TGTGCCAGCAGCCTGAGGACAGGGGGCGTAACTGAAGCTTTCTTT. As protein: CASSLRTGGVTEAFF.

The genes are TRBV9 and TRBJ1-2; D unresolved. V shed 3 bases and J shed 4 bases, with 13 bases lying between them. CDR1 and CDR2 (germline): SGDLS, YYNGEE. The CDR3 is made up of 14 amino acids. CDR3 region: CASSASGRRYGYTF. DNA for the CDR3: TGTGCCAGCAGCGCCTCCGGCAGGCGCTATGGCTACACCTTC.

The J gene is TRBJ1-5, the V gene TRBV6-2 or TRBV6-3; no clear D. The CDR3 loop spans 19 amino acids. Per germline, CDR1 MNHEY and CDR2 SVGEGT. V was cut by 0 bases and J by 0 bases, with 18 bases left in between. CDR3 DNA sequence: TGTGCCAGCAGTTACTCGGCTAGCGGGTTGGCCTATAGCAATCAGCCCCAGCATTTT. The encoded protein is CASSYSASGLAYSNQPQHF.

The table lists this clone with a count of one. The chain links TRBV7-2 to TRBJ1-3; D not certain. V lost 1 base to trimming and J lost 3 bases, with 10 bases between them. CDR3 length equals 15 residues. CDR1 and CDR2 (germline): SGHTA, FQGNSA. CDR3 region: CASSLGSGGGNTIYF. CDR3 nucleotides: TGTGCCAGCAGCTTAGGAAGCGGCGGTGGAAACACCATATATTTT.

This clone occurred a few times. V usage is TRBV9 and J usage is TRBJ2-2; D is ambiguous. The CDR3 consists of 11 residues. Trimming cost V 4 bases and J 6 bases, with 4 bases left between them. Germline V gene data show CDR1 as SGDLS and CDR2 as YYNGEE. The CDR3 loop is CASSRAGELFF. Here the CDR3 DNA reads TGTGCCAGCAGCCGCGCCGGGGAGCTGTTTTTT. The full variable domain, its missing parts supplied by reference TRBV9 and TRBJ2-2, is DSGVTQTPKHLITATGQRVTLRCSPRSGDLSVYWYQQSLDQGLQFLIQYYNGEERAKGNILERFSAQQFPDLHSELNLSSLELGDSALYFCASSRAGELFFGEGSRLTVL.

The chain uses TRBV3-1 (or the pseudogene TRBV3-2) and TRBJ2-7; 14 bases are shared with TRBD2. V gave up 4 bases and J gave up 7 bases; unmatched junction bases: 3. The CDR3 runs to 14 residues. Per the germline V gene, CDR1 is LGHDT and CDR2 is YNNKEL (reference sequence). The CDR3 sequence is CASSLRTSGGEQYF. CDR3 DNA sequence: TGTGCCAGCAGCCTCCGGACTAGCGGGGGGGAGCAGTACTTC.